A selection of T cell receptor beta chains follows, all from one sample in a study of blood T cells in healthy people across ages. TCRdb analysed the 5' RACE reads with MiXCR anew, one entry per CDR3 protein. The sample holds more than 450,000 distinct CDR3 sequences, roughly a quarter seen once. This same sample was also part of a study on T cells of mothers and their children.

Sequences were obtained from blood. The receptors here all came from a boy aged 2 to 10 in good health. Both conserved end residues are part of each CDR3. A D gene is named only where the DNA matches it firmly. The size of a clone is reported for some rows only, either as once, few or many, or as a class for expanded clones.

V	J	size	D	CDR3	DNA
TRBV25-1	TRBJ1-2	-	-	CASSEYYTEVYGYTF	TGTGCCAGCAGTGAATACTACACAGAGGTCTATGGCTACACCTTC
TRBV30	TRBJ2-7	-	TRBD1	CACLRDSGAYEQYF	TGTGCCTGCCTCCGGGACAGCGGAGCCTACGAGCAGTACTTC
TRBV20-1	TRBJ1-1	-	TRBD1	CSARKGTGRNTEAFF	TGCAGTGCTAGAAAAGGGACAGGGCGGAACACTGAAGCTTTCTTT
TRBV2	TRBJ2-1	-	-	CASIRDSYNEQCF	TGTGCCAGCATCCGGGACTCCTACAATGAGCAGTGCTTC
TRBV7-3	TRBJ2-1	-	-	CASSLDPENEQFF	TGTGCCAGCAGCTTAGACCCCGAAAATGAGCAGTTCTTC
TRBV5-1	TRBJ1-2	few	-	CASSLAMGQALGYTF	TGCGCCAGCAGCTTGGCCATGGGGCAGGCGCTGGGCTACACCTTC
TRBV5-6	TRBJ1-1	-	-	CASSEVARPYTEAFF	TGTGCCAGCAGCGAGGTGGCCAGGCCGTACACTGAAGCTTTCTTT
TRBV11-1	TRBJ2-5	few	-	CASSLGDQTQYF	TGTGCCAGCAGCTTGGGTGATCAGACCCAGTACTTC
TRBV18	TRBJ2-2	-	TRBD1	CASSPPGQLTGELFF	TGTGCCAGCTCACCACCGGGACAGCTCACCGGGGAGCTGTTTTTT
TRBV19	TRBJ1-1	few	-	CASSIPGNTEAFF	TGCGCCAGTAGTATCCCAGGGAACACTGAAGCTTTCTTT
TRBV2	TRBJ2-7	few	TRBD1	CASVNPGQTYEQYF	TGTGCCAGCGTCAATCCGGGACAGACCTACGAGCAGTACTTC
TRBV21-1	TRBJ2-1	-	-	CASTPALVDNEQFF	TGTGCCAGCACCCCTGCGTTGGTTGACAATGAGCAGTTCTTC
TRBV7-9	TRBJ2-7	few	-	CASSYGTYSYEQYF	TGTGCCAGCAGTTACGGGACATACTCCTACGAGCAGTACTTC
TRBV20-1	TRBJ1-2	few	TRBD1	CSARGDRVVGGYTF	TGCAGTGCTAGAGGGGACAGGGTAGTCGGTGGCTACACCTTC
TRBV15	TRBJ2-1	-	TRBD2	CATSAGGVPYNEQFF	TGTGCCACCAGCGCGGGGGGAGTACCGTACAATGAGCAGTTCTTC
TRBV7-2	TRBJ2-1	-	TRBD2	CASSLSLAVPYNEQFF	TGTGCCAGCAGCCTCTCACTAGCGGTTCCCTACAATGAGCAGTTCTTC
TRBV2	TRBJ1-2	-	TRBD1	CASSLQGISGYTF	TGTGCCAGCAGTCTACAGGGGATTAGTGGCTACACCTTC
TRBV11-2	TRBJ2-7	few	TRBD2	CASSLAGREGSSYEQYF	TGTGCCAGCAGCTTAGCCGGCCGGGAGGGTAGCTCCTACGAGCAGTACTTC
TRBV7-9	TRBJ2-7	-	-	CASSLGGSSEQYF	TGTGCCAGCAGCTTAGGAGGGTCCAGCGAGCAGTACTTC
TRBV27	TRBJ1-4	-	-	CASSLRSSWEKLFF	TGTGCCAGCAGTTTACGGTCCTCCTGGGAAAAACTGTTTTTT
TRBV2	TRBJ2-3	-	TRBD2	CASSERREQDTQYF	TGTGCCAGCAGTGAACGGCGGGAGCAGGATACGCAGTATTTT
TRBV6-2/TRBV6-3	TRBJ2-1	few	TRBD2	CASSFSGGQYNEQFF	TGTGCCAGCAGTTTTAGCGGGGGCCAGTACAATGAGCAGTTCTTC
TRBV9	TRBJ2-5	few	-	CASSRARGRQETQYF	TGTGCCAGCAGCCGGGCGCGGGGGCGCCAAGAGACCCAGTACTTC
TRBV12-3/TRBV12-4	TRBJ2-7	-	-	CASSARGAYEQYF	TGTGCCAGCAGTGCGAGGGGAGCCTACGAGCAGTACTTC
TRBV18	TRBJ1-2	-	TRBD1	CASSPRDRDGYTF	TGTGCCAGCTCACCCCGGGACAGGGATGGCTACACCTTC
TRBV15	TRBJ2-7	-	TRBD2	CATSRDTRLAGAHEQYF	TGTGCCACCAGCAGAGATACCCGACTAGCGGGGGCCCACGAGCAGTACTTC
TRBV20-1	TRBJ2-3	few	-	CSASVTPALGADTQYF	TGCAGTGCTAGTGTAACCCCCGCCCTAGGGGCAGATACGCAGTATTTT
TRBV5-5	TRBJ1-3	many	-	CASSFGGLSGNTIYF	TGTGCCAGCAGCTTTGGCGGCCTCTCTGGAAACACCATATATTTT
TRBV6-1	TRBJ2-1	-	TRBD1	CASSRRQGGSYNEQFF	TGTGCCAGCAGTCGTCGACAGGGGGGGTCCTACAATGAGCAGTTCTTC
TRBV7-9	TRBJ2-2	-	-	CAGQILNTGELFF	TGTGCCGGCCAAATACTGAACACCGGGGAGCTGTTTTTT